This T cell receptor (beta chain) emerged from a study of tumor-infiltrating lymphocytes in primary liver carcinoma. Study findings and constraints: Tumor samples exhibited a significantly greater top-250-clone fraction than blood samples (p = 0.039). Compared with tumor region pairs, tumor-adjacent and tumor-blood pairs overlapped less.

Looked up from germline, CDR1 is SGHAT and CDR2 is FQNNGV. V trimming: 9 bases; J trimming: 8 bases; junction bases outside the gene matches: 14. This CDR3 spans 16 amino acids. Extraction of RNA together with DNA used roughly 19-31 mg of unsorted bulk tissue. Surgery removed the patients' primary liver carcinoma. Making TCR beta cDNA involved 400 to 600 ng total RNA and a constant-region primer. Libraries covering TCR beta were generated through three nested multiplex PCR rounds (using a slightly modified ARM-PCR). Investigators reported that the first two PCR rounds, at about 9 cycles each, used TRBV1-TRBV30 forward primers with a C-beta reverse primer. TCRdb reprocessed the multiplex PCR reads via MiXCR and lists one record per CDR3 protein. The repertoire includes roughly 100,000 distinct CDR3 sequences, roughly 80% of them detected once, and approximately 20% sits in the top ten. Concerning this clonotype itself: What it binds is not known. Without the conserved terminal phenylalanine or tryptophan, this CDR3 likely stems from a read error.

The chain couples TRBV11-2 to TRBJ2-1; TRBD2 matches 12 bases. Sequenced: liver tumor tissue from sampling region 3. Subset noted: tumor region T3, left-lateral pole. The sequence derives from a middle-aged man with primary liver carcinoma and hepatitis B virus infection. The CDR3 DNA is TGTGCCAGAAGCCTCCTGACTAGCGGGAGCAATGATGAGCAGTTCTAC. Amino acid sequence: CARSLLTSGSNDEQFY.